The 10 T cell receptor beta chains below were found in one sample sequenced in a study of blood T cell repertoires in COVID-19 (dated by TCRdb to 2020 to 2022). The method was the immunoSEQ multiplex PCR assay. TCRdb carries this immuneACCESS record with in-frame sequences only. Its versions omit some clonotypes, under half of them owing to an unresolved V gene in the studies checked, with the rest unexplained. The sample table shows some 66,000 clones, and around 93% are seen once. In total, the top ten clones hold about 7.9% of the sample. Sequenced sample: peripheral blood. These receptors were taken from a human donor in a cohort sampled during active COVID-19.

This chain joins TRBV6-2 or TRBV6-3 and TRBJ2-1, with TRBD2 matching 13 bases. J gave up 7 bases and V 5 bases, and 11 bases lay outside the gene matches. CDR3 length: 17 residues. Germline V gene data show CDR1 as MNHEY and CDR2 as SVGEGT. The CDR3 protein is CASSPTSGGQNWNEQFF. The CDR3 DNA is TGTGCCAGCAGTCCGACTAGCGGGGGGCAAAATTGGAATGAGCAGTTCTTC.

The rearrangement uses TRBV28 and TRBJ1-5; 8 nucleotides line up with TRBD1. This CDR3 has 16 residues. The ends lost 6 bases at V and 2 bases at J; junction bases unmatched: 9. Per the germline V gene, CDR1 is MDHEN and CDR2 is SYDVKM. This CDR3 reads CASRSGQGEGNQPQHF. The CDR3, as DNA: TGTGCCAGCAGATCCGGACAGGGAGAGGGCAATCAGCCCCAGCATTTT.

V usage is TRBV7-2 and J usage is TRBJ2-7, with a possible D match to TRBD1 (6 bases). The germline V gene has CDR1 SGHTA and CDR2 FQGNSA. This CDR3 has 12 residues. V was trimmed by 2 bases and J by 7 bases, leaving 9 bases between them. CDR3 nucleotides: TGTGCCAGCAGCTTAAGCCAGGGGGAGCAGTACTTC. Protein product: CASSLSQGEQYF.

The chain uses TRBV6-4 and TRBJ2-5; TRBD2 matches 11 bases. The CDR3 is made up of 19 amino acids. CDR1 and CDR2 (germline): MRHNA, SNTAGT. Trimming cost V 0 bases and J 5 bases; bases outside gene matches: 14. The CDR3 here is CASSDSLAGGPGASETQYF. In nucleotides, the CDR3 is TGTGCCAGCAGTGACTCGTTAGCGGGGGGGCCGGGAGCGTCGGAGACCCAGTACTTC.

This clone has only one observation. The rearrangement links TRBV9 to TRBJ2-5, with a tentative D call TRBD1 (6 bases). The CDR3 loop spans 15 amino acids. Germline V gene sequence: CDR1 SGDLS, CDR2 YYNGEE. V dropped 0 bases and J dropped 5 bases, with 14 bases sitting between them. CDR3 in amino acids: CASSVVGQRWETQYF. CDR3 nucleotide sequence: TGTGCCAGCAGCGTAGTTGGACAGAGGTGGGAGACCCAGTACTTC. Full variable domain (outside the CDR3, taken from reference TRBV9 and TRBJ2-5): DSGVTQTPKHLITATGQRVTLRCSPRSGDLSVYWYQQSLDQGLQFLIQYYNGEERAKGNILERFSAQQFPDLHSELNLSSLELGDSALYFCASSVVGQRWETQYFGPGTRLLVL.

The J gene is TRBJ2-7, the V gene TRBV3-1 (or the pseudogene TRBV3-2); the match to TRBD2 covers 10 bases. This CDR3 is 15 amino acids long. The V gene end was trimmed by 2 bases and the J gene end by 2 bases; junction bases not matched to a gene: 3. Germline V gene data show CDR1 as LGHDT and CDR2 as YNNKEL (reference sequence). The CDR3 here is CASSQTSGEPYEQYF. The CDR3 region has the DNA TGTGCCAGCAGCCAAACTAGCGGGGAACCCTACGAGCAGTACTTC.

The rearrangement links TRBV4-3 to TRBJ1-1; the D is unclear. The V and J ends lost 4 bases and 2 bases respectively, with 14 bases between them. CDR1 is LGHNA and CDR2 is YSLEER in the germline V gene. The CDR3 is made up of 15 amino acids. CDR3 DNA sequence: TGCGCCAGCAGCCGCGGAGTCGGGTTTAACACTGAAGCTTTCTTT. Translated, it gives CASSRGVGFNTEAFF.

This rearrangement joins TRBV18 to TRBJ1-1, with 8 nucleotides matching TRBD1. CDR1 is KGHSH and CDR2 is LQKENI in the germline V gene. This CDR3 is 12 amino acids long. V lost 3 bases, J lost 7 bases, and 1 base stayed unmatched. CDR3 in amino acids: CASSPGQGEAFF. CDR3 nucleotide sequence: TGTGCCAGCTCACCCGGACAGGGTGAAGCTTTCTTT.

The V and J genes are TRBV3-1 (or the pseudogene TRBV3-2) and TRBJ1-4; 11 bases align to TRBD1. The CDR3 is 14 residues long. Looked up from germline, CDR1 is LGHDT and CDR2 is YNNKEL (reference sequence). V trimming: 7 bases; J trimming: 8 bases; junction bases outside the gene matches: 6. This CDR3 is CASTLGTGGEKLFF. The CDR3 region has the DNA TGTGCCAGCACCCTAGGGACAGGGGGGGAAAAACTGTTTTTT.

The chain has TRBV15 and TRBJ1-6; 7 bases are a match to TRBD1. V was pared by 5 bases and J by 2 bases, with 3 bases of the junction left unmatched. The CDR3 covers 15 residues. Germline V CDR1 and CDR2: LNHNV, YYDKDF (reference sequence). In nucleotides, the CDR3 is TGTGCCACCAGCGCCGGGACAGCCTATAATTCACCCCTCCACTTT. Its protein is CATSAGTAYNSPLHF.